These 18 T cell receptor beta chains were all obtained from the same sample, sequenced in a study of CD8 T cells in Susac syndrome. Random hexamers primed reverse transcription of about 0.5 to 1 ug RNA. In TCRdb, the immunoSEQ multiplex PCR reads were re-called with MiXCR into one record per CDR3 protein. The table includes about 24,000 distinct CDR3 sequences, 80% to 95% detected once. Sequenced material: CD8+ T cells from PBMCs. The receptors stem from a human donor with Susac syndrome.

The gene calls are TRBV7-9 and TRBJ1-1; 7 bases match TRBD1. CDR1 and CDR2 from the germline V gene are SEHNR and FQNEAQ (reference sequence). This CDR3 comprises 15 residues. V dropped 5 bases and J dropped 8; count of bases not matched to a gene: 14. The CDR3 loop reads CASSGTSATGPEAFF. The CDR3 DNA reads as TGTGCCAGCAGCGGAACCTCCGCGACAGGGCCAGAAGCTTTCTTT.

V and J are TRBV20-1 and TRBJ1-2; tentatively, D is TRBD1 (5 bases). The V end lost 0 bases, the J end lost 8 bases, and 10 bases lay between the germline ends. Per germline, CDR1 DFQATT and CDR2 SNEGSKA (reference sequence). CDR3 length: 12 amino acids. DNA of the CDR3: TGCAGTGCTAGAGAACTGGGGGGAGGCTACACCTTC. Amino acids: CSARELGGGYTF.

The chain is built from TRBV28 and TRBJ1-2, with a tentative D call TRBD1 (6 bases). This CDR3 spans 13 amino acids. Germline V lookup: CDR1 MDHEN, CDR2 SYDVKM. The V end lost 2 bases, the J end lost 4 bases, and 8 bases lay between the germline ends. CDR3 nucleotide sequence: TGTGCCAGCAGTTTAAGGGGGTTCTATGGCTACACCTTC. Protein product: CASSLRGFYGYTF.

The chain recombines TRBV7-9 with TRBJ2-1, with D possibly TRBD1 on 5 matching bases. Between the trimmed V and J ends, which lost 1 base and 0 bases, there was a span of 10 bases. CDR3 length equals 16 residues. Germline-derived CDR1 and CDR2 are SEHNR and FQNEAQ (reference sequence). CDR3: CASSLVRTISYNEQFF. CDR3 DNA: TGTGCCAGCAGCTTAGTCCGGACAATCTCCTACAATGAGCAGTTCTTC. Full variable domain (outside the CDR3, taken from reference TRBV7-9 and TRBJ2-1): DTGVSQNPRHKITKRGQNVTFRCDPISEHNRLYWYRQTLGQGPEFLTYFQNEAQLEKSRLLSDRFSAERPKGSFSTLEIQRTEQGDSAMYLCASSLVRTISYNEQFFGPGTRLTVL.

The chain uses TRBV28 and TRBJ2-1; 7 bases are a match to TRBD1. The CDR3 has 13 amino acids. Germline lookup yields CDR1 MDHEN and CDR2 SYDVKM. V lost 3 bases to trimming and J lost 9 bases; unmatched junction nucleotides: 5. The CDR3 protein is CASSFHRGSEQFF. The CDR3 region has the DNA TGTGCCAGCAGTTTCCACAGGGGCAGTGAGCAGTTCTTC.

The rearrangement joins TRBV2 to TRBJ2-1; TRBD2 matches 13 bases. Per germline, CDR1 SNHLY and CDR2 FYNNEI. V lost 8 bases, J lost 5 bases, and 6 bases stayed unmatched. The CDR3 totals 15 residues. In nucleotides, the CDR3 is TGTGCCAGCCTACTAGCGGGGGGGATTAACAATGAGCAGTTCTTC. This sequence encodes CASLLAGGINNEQFF.

The genes are TRBV7-9 and TRBJ2-5; D not certain. Germline loops: CDR1 SEHNR, CDR2 FQNEAQ (reference sequence). The CDR3 is made up of 14 amino acids. The V and J ends lost 4 bases and 1 base respectively, with 10 bases between them. The CDR3 DNA sequence: TGTGCCAGCAGCTCCCGCGCCGCCCAAGAGACCCAGTACTTC. Its protein product is CASSSRAAQETQYF. The whole variable domain, filled in from reference TRBV7-9 and TRBJ2-5, reads DTGVSQNPRHKITKRGQNVTFRCDPISEHNRLYWYRQTLGQGPEFLTYFQNEAQLEKSRLLSDRFSAERPKGSFSTLEIQRTEQGDSAMYLCASSSRAAQETQYFGPGTRLLVL.

This sequence joins TRBV6-6 and TRBJ1-1; D is ambiguous. In germline, CDR1 is MNHNY, CDR2 SVGAGI (reference sequence). The length of the CDR3 is 13 residues. V was cut by 2 bases and J by 3 bases, with 7 bases left in between. CDR3 in amino acids: CASSYVDHTEAFF. The CDR3, as DNA: TGTGCCAGCAGTTACGTGGACCACACTGAAGCTTTCTTT.

The chain links TRBV14 to TRBJ1-4; 8 bases match TRBD1. Germline CDR1 reads SGHDN; CDR2 reads FVKESK. V lost 2 bases and J lost 0; bases outside the gene matches: 2. The CDR3 spans 16 residues. CDR3 DNA: TGTGCCAGCAGCCAAACAGGGGGTGCAACTAATGAAAAACTGTTTTTT. Protein sequence: CASSQTGGATNEKLFF.

V is TRBV6-6 and J is TRBJ2-5, with 8 bases lining up with TRBD1. This CDR3 has 15 residues. Germline CDR1 is MNHNY and CDR2 is SVGAGI (reference sequence). J lost 4 bases, V lost 2 bases, and 6 bases had no gene match. The CDR3 nucleotides read TGTGCCAGCAGTTACGGGAGGACAGGGCGAGAGACCCAGTACTTC. It translates to CASSYGRTGRETQYF.

The chain is built from TRBV19 and TRBJ2-3; D ambiguous. The CDR3 totals 12 residues. Germline lookup yields CDR1 LNHDA and CDR2 SQIVND (reference sequence). The germline V and J ends were trimmed by 6 bases and 0 bases, with 4 bases remaining between them. The CDR3: CASSWSTDTQYF. As DNA, the CDR3 is TGTGCCAGTAGCTGGAGCACAGATACGCAGTATTTT. The full variable domain, completed using reference TRBV19 and TRBJ2-3, is DGGITQSPKYLFRKEGQNVTLSCEQNLNHDAMYWYRQDPGQGLRLIYYSQIVNDFQKGDIAEGYSVSREKKESFPLTVTSAQKNPTAFYLCASSWSTDTQYFGPGTRLTVL.

V gene TRBV3-1 combines with J gene TRBJ1-3; D possibly corresponds to TRBD1 (5 bases). The ends were cut back, 3 bases at V and 0 bases at J, with 6 bases in the middle. This CDR3 spans 14 amino acids. Germline CDR1 is LGHDT and CDR2 is YNNKEL (reference sequence). CDR3 sequence reads: CASSQTVSGNTIYF. The DNA for the CDR3 is TGTGCCAGCAGCCAGACAGTCTCTGGAAACACCATATATTTT.

The chain joins TRBV5-6 to TRBJ1-2; no clear D. With 4 bases removed from V and 4 bases from J, the gap between germline ends came to 11 bases. The CDR3 has 13 amino acids. Germline V lookup: CDR1 SGHDT, CDR2 YYEEEE. CDR3 sequence (DNA): TGTGCCAGCAGCCAAGAAGGGAGCTATGGCTACACCTTC. Translating it yields CASSQEGSYGYTF.

CDR3 nucleotide sequence: TGCGCCAGCAGCTTGTTAGGGGGTAAAGGCTACGAGCAGTACTTC. Translating it yields CASSLLGGKGYEQYF. The V and J genes are TRBV5-1 and TRBJ2-7, with D maybe TRBD1 (6 bases). V lost 1 base and J 3 bases, leaving 14 bases between the germline ends. CDR1 SGHRS and CDR2 YFSETQ come from the germline V gene. The CDR3 runs to 15 residues.

The gene calls are TRBV7-2 and TRBJ2-3, with D maybe TRBD2 (5 bases). The germline gives CDR1 SGHTA, CDR2 FQGNSA. CDR3 length: 14 amino acids. The V end was cut by 7 bases, the J end by 3 bases, with 14 bases between. The CDR3 coding sequence is TGTGCCAGCAAGGGAGCCAGCGAAACAGATACGCAGTATTTT. It encodes CASKGASETDTQYF.

The chain couples TRBV7-9 to TRBJ1-2; D remains unclear. The CDR3 runs 14 residues. V lost 4 bases, J lost 4 bases, and 13 bases lay in between. CDR1 SEHNR and CDR2 FQNEAQ come from the germline V gene (reference sequence). The CDR3 sequence is CASSSSTPTYGYTF. The CDR3 DNA follows: TGTGCCAGCAGCTCTTCTACTCCTACCTATGGCTACACCTTC.

The rearrangement uses TRBV28 and TRBJ2-4; TRBD1 matches 7 bases. J gave up 9 bases and V 6 bases, and 17 bases lay outside the gene matches. This CDR3 is 16 amino acids long. Germline V gene data show CDR1 as MDHEN and CDR2 as SYDVKM. CDR3 sequence (DNA): TGTGCCAGCAGCAATAGACAGGGTTATTACGAGGGCATTCAGTACTTC. It codes for CASSNRQGYYEGIQYF.

The rearrangement uses TRBV28 and TRBJ2-2; possibly TRBD2 for D (6 bases). CDR1 is MDHEN and CDR2 is SYDVKM in the germline V gene. Trimming took 6 bases from V and 6 from J, leaving 20 bases between them. This CDR3 has 16 residues. The CDR3 loop is CASSPWGVGSPGELFF. In DNA, the CDR3 is TGTGCCAGCAGCCCTTGGGGGGTTGGATCACCCGGGGAGCTGTTTTTT. Complete variable domain (other parts from reference TRBV28 and TRBJ2-2): DVKVTQSSRYLVKRTGEKVFLECVQDMDHENMFWYRQDPGLGLRLIYFSYDVKMKEKGDIPEGYSVSREKKERFSLILESASTNQTSMYLCASSPWGVGSPGELFFGEGSRLTVL.